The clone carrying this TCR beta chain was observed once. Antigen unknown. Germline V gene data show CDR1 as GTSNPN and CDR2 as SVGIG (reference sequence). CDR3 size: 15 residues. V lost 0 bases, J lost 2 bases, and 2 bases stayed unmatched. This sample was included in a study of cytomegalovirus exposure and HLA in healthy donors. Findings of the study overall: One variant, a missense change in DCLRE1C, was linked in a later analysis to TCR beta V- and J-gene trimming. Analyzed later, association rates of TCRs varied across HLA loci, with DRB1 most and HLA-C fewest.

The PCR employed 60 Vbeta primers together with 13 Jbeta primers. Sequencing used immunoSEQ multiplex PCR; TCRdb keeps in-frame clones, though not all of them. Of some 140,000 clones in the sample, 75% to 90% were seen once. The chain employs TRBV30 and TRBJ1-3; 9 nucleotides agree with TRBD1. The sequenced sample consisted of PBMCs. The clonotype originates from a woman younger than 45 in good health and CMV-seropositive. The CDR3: CAWSVGQGTGNTIYF. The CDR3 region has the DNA TGTGCCTGGAGTGTGGGACAGGGAACTGGAAACACCATATATTTT.